These 20 T cell receptor beta chains share one sample of origin, sequenced in a study of blood T cell repertoires in COVID-19. Measured with immunoSEQ multiplex PCR; TCRdb has only the in-frame clones, and not every one. The sample has about 250,000 clones, 92% seen once. Material for sequencing was peripheral blood. These receptors were obtained from a man aged 25 to 45 with COVID-19, enrolled during active disease.

V usage is TRBV24-1 and J usage is TRBJ1-1; D remains ambiguous. The CDR3 has 10 residues. With 9 bases removed from V and 6 bases from J, the gap between germline ends came to 7 bases. CDR1 and CDR2 from the germline V gene are KGHDR and SFDVKD. The CDR3 reads CATGGPEAFF. CDR3 DNA sequence: TGTGCCACCGGCGGGCCTGAAGCTTTCTTT.

This sequence joins TRBV4-1 and TRBJ2-2; possible D gene TRBD1, 5 bases. Germline values: CDR1 MGHRA, CDR2 YSYEKL. V shed 2 bases and J shed 4 bases, with 14 bases lying between them. CDR3 length: 16 residues. CDR3 amino acids: CASSQPARDVTGELFF. As DNA, the CDR3 is TGCGCCAGCAGCCAACCGGCCAGGGATGTCACCGGGGAGCTGTTTTTT.

The chain has TRBV7-3 and TRBJ2-1; D uncertain. CDR3 length equals 11 residues. In germline, CDR1 is SGHTA, CDR2 FQGTGA. The V and J ends lost 6 bases and 9 bases respectively, with 9 bases between them. This chain's CDR3 is CASRADREQFF. In nucleotides, the CDR3 is TGTGCCAGCAGGGCGGATCGTGAGCAGTTCTTC.

J is TRBJ1-1 and V is TRBV3-1 (or the pseudogene TRBV3-2), with D unclear. Trimming pared 4 bases from V and 5 bases from J, leaving 11 bases between. Germline V gives CDR1 LGHDT, CDR2 YNNKEL (reference sequence). The CDR3 length is 13 residues. The CDR3 bases are TGTGCCAGCAGCCGAAAGGGAGGGACTGAAGCTTTCTTT. It specifies CASSRKGGTEAFF.

The V and J genes are TRBV7-9 and TRBJ1-2; D might be TRBD1 (5 bases). This CDR3 is 15 amino acids long. Germline V gene lookup returns CDR1 SEHNR and CDR2 FQNEAQ (reference sequence). V was trimmed by 6 bases and J by 3 bases, leaving 17 bases between them. CDR3 sequence: CASSYNQGTHYGYTF. CDR3 DNA sequence: TGTGCCAGCAGTTACAACCAGGGAACTCACTATGGCTACACCTTC.

The J gene is TRBJ2-2, the V gene TRBV7-9; 8 positions match TRBD2. With 5 bases clipped from V and 6 bases from J, the junction kept 11 bases outside the gene matches. From germline, CDR1 is SEHNR and CDR2 FQNEAQ (reference sequence). The CDR3 length is 16 residues. In nucleotides, the CDR3 is TGTGCCAGCAGCCCTGGACTAGCCGGGAGGGCCGGGGAGCTGTTTTTT. Translating gives CASSPGLAGRAGELFF.

The rearrangement links TRBV5-4 to TRBJ2-5; D is perhaps TRBD2 (6 bases). From germline, CDR1 is SGHNT and CDR2 YYREEE (reference sequence). V dropped 0 bases and J dropped 5 bases, with 17 bases sitting between them. The CDR3 length is 16 residues. The DNA for the CDR3 is TGTGCCAGCAGCTTGGCCGGGGGTCGGGATGTGGAGACCCAGTACTTC. Translated: CASSLAGGRDVETQYF.

The chain has TRBV11-1 and TRBJ1-1, with D perhaps TRBD1 (6 bases). Trimming left V 3 bases short and J 8 bases short, with 10 bases between. Germline V CDR1 and CDR2: SGHAT, FQDESV (reference sequence). This CDR3 contains 12 residues. The CDR3 DNA is TGTGCCAGCAGCTTCTCCGACAGGGAAGCTTTCTTT. It codes for CASSFSDREAFF.

The J gene is TRBJ1-1, the V gene TRBV3-1 (or the pseudogene TRBV3-2); no reliable D call. Germline V lookup: CDR1 LGHDT, CDR2 YNNKEL (reference sequence). This CDR3 contains 12 residues. V shed 3 bases and J shed 3 bases, with 5 bases lying between them. The CDR3 nucleotides are TGTGCCAGCAGCCATTCCGACACTGAAGCTTTCTTT. Protein sequence: CASSHSDTEAFF.

This chain links TRBV7-9 with TRBJ1-5, with a weak D call TRBD1 (6 bases). V lost 1 base to trimming and J lost 1 base, with 14 bases between them. In germline, CDR1 is SEHNR, CDR2 FQNEAQ (reference sequence). This CDR3 region has 17 residues. The CDR3 bases are TGTGCCAGCAGCTTAGTTGTGGGGGCGCGGAGCAATCAGCCCCAGCATTTT. Amino acids: CASSLVVGARSNQPQHF.

This chain uses TRBV6-4 with TRBJ1-3; D might be TRBD1 (5 bases). The germline V gene encodes CDR1 MRHNA and CDR2 SNTAGT. Trimming shortened V by 0 bases and J by 0 bases, and 9 bases separated the two germline ends. CDR3 length: 16 residues. The CDR3: CASSDSDTLSGNTIYF. CDR3 sequence (DNA): TGTGCCAGCAGTGACTCGGACACACTCTCTGGAAACACCATATATTTT.

The chain carries TRBV3-1 (or the pseudogene TRBV3-2) and TRBJ2-5; the match to TRBD1 covers 10 bases. The CDR3 has 16 amino acids. Germline assignment: CDR1 LGHDT and CDR2 YNNKEL (reference sequence). The V and J ends lost 4 bases and 5 bases, in that order; junction bases with no gene match: 10. CDR3 amino acids: CASSLRTGGTGETQYF. For the CDR3, the DNA is TGTGCCAGCAGCCTCCGGACAGGGGGTACGGGGGAGACCCAGTACTTC.

This clone was seen just once. The V gene is TRBV27, the J gene TRBJ1-6, with 8 bases that match TRBD1. The ends lost 5 bases at V and 6 bases at J; junction bases unmatched: 3. This CDR3 region has 14 residues. From germline, CDR1 is MNHEY and CDR2 SMNVEV (reference sequence). The CDR3 protein is CASSRDRTNSPLHF. CDR3 DNA sequence: TGTGCCAGCAGTCGGGACAGGACTAATTCACCCCTCCACTTT.

This chain joins TRBV19 and TRBJ1-3; the D is unclear. The CDR3 runs 13 residues. Germline assignment: CDR1 LNHDA and CDR2 SQIVND (reference sequence). V lost 7 bases, J lost 0 bases, and 7 bases lay in between. CDR3 in DNA: TGTGCCAGTAATCGGGACTCTGGAAACACCATATATTTT. Its translation: CASNRDSGNTIYF.

The V and J genes are TRBV30 and TRBJ1-2, with D perhaps TRBD1 (6 bases). Trimming took off 1 base at V and 3 bases at J, with 6 bases between the two ends. From germline, CDR1 is GTSNPN and CDR2 SVGIG (reference sequence). This CDR3 is 12 amino acids long. DNA for the CDR3: TGTGCCTGGAGTGCAGGGGACTATGGCTACACCTTC. Translated: CAWSAGDYGYTF.

The rearrangement uses TRBV5-1 and TRBJ2-7; D possibly corresponds to TRBD1 (6 bases). Trimming shortened V by 2 bases and J by 4 bases, and 13 bases separated the two germline ends. This CDR3 contains 14 residues. CDR1 is SGHRS and CDR2 is YFSETQ in the germline V gene. The CDR3 bases are TGCGCCAGCAGCTTACAGGGCGAGGTGTACGAGCAGTACTTC. Amino acid sequence: CASSLQGEVYEQYF.

V usage is TRBV18 and J usage is TRBJ1-6, with TRBD1 as a possible D gene (6 bases). The V gene's germline CDR1 is KGHSH and CDR2 LQKENI. V was pared by 6 bases and J by 10 bases, with 19 bases between. The CDR3 spans 15 residues. Written as DNA, the CDR3 is TGTGCCAGCTCGCCAAACAGGGTAGAAGGGTCACCCCTCCACTTT. Translating gives CASSPNRVEGSPLHF.

About this clone itself: Other DNA variants within this sample encode the same CDR3. The rearrangement links TRBV5-1 to TRBJ1-1, with D possibly matching TRBD1 (5 bases). The CDR3 extends over 13 amino acids. Germline V gene data show CDR1 as SGHRS and CDR2 as YFSETQ. V gave up 4 bases and J gave up 1 base, with 8 bases separating them. CDR3 DNA: TGCGCCAGCAGCACGGACACGAACACTGAAGCTTTCTTT. It codes for CASSTDTNTEAFF.

The rearrangement joins TRBV25-1 to TRBJ1-1, with D tentatively TRBD1 (5 bases). The CDR3 is 12 residues long. V lost 0 bases and J lost 10, with 9 bases in between. The germline CDR1 and CDR2 sequences are MGHDK and SYGVNS. CDR3 nucleotides: TGTGCCAGCAGTGAATATGCGGGGCGAGCTTTCTTT. Translating it yields CASSEYAGRAFF.

The rearrangement links TRBV6-4 to TRBJ1-2; no clear D gene. Germline loops: CDR1 MRHNA, CDR2 SNTAGT. V was shortened by 0 bases and J by 6 bases, with 11 bases between the two germline ends. This CDR3 has 14 amino acids. CDR3 in amino acids: CASSDSVGDNGYTF. The CDR3 nucleotides read TGTGCCAGCAGTGACTCTGTGGGAGACAATGGCTACACCTTC.